A single sample is the source of the 12 T cell receptor beta chains below, sequenced in a study of blood T cells in healthy people across ages. The use of a sample-barcoded 5' primer and a J-beta primer mix characterized a second PCR of 7 to 11 cycles. Each CDR3 protein is one row after TCRdb ran MiXCR on the 5' RACE reads. Of about 600,000 distinct CDR3 sequences listed, roughly 48% are singletons. The sequenced sample was blood. The receptors come from a man older than 75 in good health.

The J gene is TRBJ2-7, the V gene TRBV9; possible D gene TRBD2, 5 bases. CDR3 length: 15 amino acids. CDR1 and CDR2 (germline): SGDLS, YYNGEE. V was pared by 0 bases and J by 9 bases, with 19 bases between. The CDR3 region is CASSVGIASTNAQYF. The CDR3 DNA follows: TGTGCCAGCAGCGTAGGGATAGCGTCAACCAATGCGCAGTACTTC.

About this clonotype itself: Possible read error: a much larger clone is one base away. V is TRBV6-5 and J is TRBJ1-1, with a tentative D call TRBD1 (5 bases). The V and J ends lost 5 bases and 10 bases respectively, with 23 bases between them. This CDR3 has 15 amino acids. From germline, CDR1 is MNHEY and CDR2 SVGAGI. CDR3 residues: CASSPTRRDPSAAFF. CDR3 in DNA: TGTGCCAGCAGTCCCACCCGGCGGGACCCTTCTGCAGCTTTCTTT.

This clonotype was detected once. The chain links TRBV6-2 or TRBV6-3 to TRBJ2-7, with D possibly being TRBD2 (6 bases). Germline V lookup: CDR1 MNHEY, CDR2 SVGEGT. This CDR3 is 12 amino acids long. The germline V and J ends were trimmed by 11 bases and 7 bases, with 18 bases remaining between them. CDR3 DNA: TGTGCCGGGGGGACTGGGTACAATGAGCAGTACTTC. Translating it yields CAGGTGYNEQYF.

Only one count was recorded for this clonotype. This chain uses TRBV7-2 with TRBJ2-3; possible D gene TRBD2, 6 bases. The germline CDR1 and CDR2 sequences are SGHTA and FQGNSA. This CDR3 spans 14 amino acids. The V gene lost 5 bases and the J gene lost 6 bases, with 15 bases spanning the gap. CDR3 sequence (DNA): TGTGCCAGCAGCGACCGGGACTTCGGGGATACGCAGTATTTT. It specifies CASSDRDFGDTQYF.

The rearrangement links TRBV30 to TRBJ2-7; 8 positions match TRBD1. Trimming removed 6 bases from V and 5 bases from J; junction bases left unmatched: 6. The CDR3 extends over 12 amino acids. From germline, CDR1 is GTSNPN and CDR2 SVGIG (reference sequence). The CDR3 region has the DNA TGTGCCTGCGGACAGGGAATCCACGAGCAGTACTTC. Encoded protein: CACGQGIHEQYF.

Details on this clonotype: A read error is likely, as this CDR3 ends without the conserved phenylalanine or tryptophan. The chain uses TRBV20-1 and TRBJ1-2; D is uncertain. The CDR3 is 12 amino acids. The germline V gene encodes CDR1 DFQATT and CDR2 SNEGSKA (reference sequence). The V end lost 3 bases, the J end lost 8 bases, and 13 bases lay between the germline ends. CDR3: CSARSPTRGYTI. The CDR3 bases are TGCAGTGCTAGGTCGCCAACCCGGGGCTACACCATC.

This clonotype has only a few counts. The V gene is TRBV6-5, the J gene TRBJ1-6; 7 nucleotides match TRBD1. The CDR3 spans 16 residues. The germline V gene encodes CDR1 MNHEY and CDR2 SVGAGI. The junction had 6 bases not matched to a gene; V was cut back by 0 bases and J by 7 bases. This chain's CDR3 is CASSYSRTGGNSPLHF. CDR3 bases: TGTGCCAGCAGTTACTCGAGGACAGGAGGGAATTCACCCCTCCACTTT.

The rearrangement joins TRBV20-1 to TRBJ2-7; 10 nucleotides line up with TRBD1. Germline V gene sequence: CDR1 DFQATT, CDR2 SNEGSKA (reference sequence). The V segment lost 0 bases and the J segment 3 bases; nucleotides outside the gene matches: 5. This CDR3 comprises 15 residues. In DNA form, the CDR3 reads TGCAGTGCTAGAGATCCCGGGACAGGGGTCTACGAGCAGTACTTC. Translation gives CSARDPGTGVYEQYF.

This sequence joins TRBV7-2 and TRBJ1-1; 8 bases agree with TRBD1. The trim removed 5 bases at V and 5 bases at J, leaving 7 bases unmatched. This CDR3 is 14 amino acids long. Germline CDR1 reads SGHTA; CDR2 reads FQGNSA. The CDR3 nucleotides are TGTGCCAGCAGCCCTCCAGGGGGCGTAACTGAAGCTTTCTTT. This encodes CASSPPGGVTEAFF.

V usage is TRBV6-1 and J usage is TRBJ1-2; 8 bases are shared with TRBD1. Germline V gene data show CDR1 as MNHNS and CDR2 as SASEGT. The CDR3 loop spans 13 amino acids. Trimming cost V 8 bases and J 4 bases; bases outside gene matches: 6. Written as DNA, the CDR3 is TGTGCCAGCGACAGGGGCGGCATCTATGGCTACACCTTC. Encoded protein: CASDRGGIYGYTF.

This clonotype is a singleton in its sample. The rearrangement joins TRBV7-2 to TRBJ1-6, with D tentatively TRBD1 (5 bases). V shed 5 bases and J shed 10 bases, with 12 bases lying between them. Germline CDR1 reads SGHTA; CDR2 reads FQGNSA. This CDR3 has 13 residues. This chain's CDR3 is CASSRQGESPLHF. In DNA form, the CDR3 reads TGTGCCAGCAGCCGACAAGGGGAATCACCCCTCCACTTT.

This clonotype was recorded once. As DNA, the CDR3 is TGTGCCAGCAGCGTAAGGGCCTCCTACAATGAGCAGTTCTTC. This codes for CASSVRASYNEQFF. The chain carries TRBV9 and TRBJ2-1; D is unclear. The CDR3 length is 14 residues. Trimming removed 1 base from V and 0 bases from J, with 5 bases in between. Germline-derived CDR1 and CDR2 are SGDLS and YYNGEE.